This T cell receptor (beta chain) appears in the sequencing data of a study of identical twins. This clonotype has just a few counts. TCRdb fed the 5' RACE reads into MiXCR, producing one record per CDR3 protein. The profile shows 520,000 or so distinct CDR3 sequences, 20% to 25% of them singletons. With V trimmed by 7 bases and J by 4 bases, 6 bases remained unmatched. This CDR3 has 13 residues. Per germline, CDR1 SGHRS and CDR2 YFSETQ. The same data also went into a second study, on T cells expressing NK-cell markers. That report adds: In several experiments, sorting was restricted to alpha-beta TCR T cells by an anti-gamma-delta TCR antibody. CD8+ T cells in roughly six donors included dominant NKG2C+ clonotypes at 1.0-7.0%. The same clonotypes also predominated in the CD3+CD56-NKG2C+ fraction of several donors.

The sample consisted of CD4+ T cells sorted from blood. The sequence came from a woman under 30 in good health. The chain uses TRBV5-1 and TRBJ2-7; 9 bases agree with TRBD1. The CDR3 loop is CASRQGDSYEQYF. Here the CDR3 DNA reads TGCGCCAGCCGACAGGGGGATTCTTACGAGCAGTACTTC.